The 6 T cell receptor beta chains below were found in one sample sequenced in a study of blood T cell repertoires in COVID-19. Here immunoSEQ multiplex PCR was the method, and the copy in TCRdb shows in-frame clones only, minus some. Among about 150,000 clones listed, more than 75% were seen once. The specimen was peripheral blood. The receptors shown here come from a human donor with acute or convalescent COVID-19. The donor label of this sample is uncertain.

The chain joins TRBV4-2 to TRBJ2-2; TRBD1 is a possible D gene (5 bases). The CDR3 has 14 residues. Trimming took off 0 bases at V and 6 bases at J, with 8 bases between the two ends. The germline CDR1 and CDR2 sequences are LGHNA and YNFKEQ. CDR3 amino acids: CASSQDWGPGELFF. DNA of the CDR3: TGTGCCAGCAGCCAAGATTGGGGCCCCGGGGAGCTGTTTTTT.

The sample holds a few counts of this clone. The chain is built from TRBV6-1 and TRBJ1-2; 9 bases map to TRBD1. CDR1 and CDR2 (germline): MNHNS, SASEGT. The V segment lost 2 bases and the J segment 8 bases; nucleotides outside the gene matches: 9. This CDR3 is built from 15 residues. The CDR3, as DNA: TGTGCCAGCAGTGAATCGGGGACAGGGATCTGGGGCTACACCTTC. It is translated as CASSESGTGIWGYTF.

The J gene is TRBJ2-2, the V gene TRBV7-2; a possible D gene is TRBD2 (6 bases). The germline V and J ends were trimmed by 1 base and 1 base, with 10 bases remaining between them. This CDR3 is 16 amino acids long. Germline values: CDR1 SGHTA, CDR2 FQGNSA. In DNA, the CDR3 is TGTGCCAGCAGCTTAGTGGGTAGCGGGAACACCGGGGAGCTGTTTTTT. It translates to CASSLVGSGNTGELFF.

This clone was detected a few times. The chain links TRBV2 to TRBJ1-5, with 7 nucleotides matching TRBD1. Looked up from germline, CDR1 is SNHLY and CDR2 is FYNNEI. CDR3 length: 14 residues. The junction had 7 bases not matched to a gene; V was cut back by 6 bases and J by 5 bases. Here the CDR3 DNA reads TGTGCCAGCAGGGACAGGATGAGGGATCAGCCCCAGCATTTT. It yields the protein CASRDRMRDQPQHF.

This clone was detected only a few times. The chain combines TRBV9 with TRBJ1-2; unclear D gene. Germline V lookup: CDR1 SGDLS, CDR2 YYNGEE. V lost 0 bases and J 5 bases, leaving 14 bases between the germline ends. This CDR3 has 15 amino acids. The CDR3 bases are TGTGCCAGCAGCGTAGCAACCGGGATGCCATATGGCTACACCTTC. It encodes CASSVATGMPYGYTF.

The gene calls are TRBV6-6 and TRBJ1-6; D unresolved. The length of the CDR3 is 19 residues. V was shortened by 5 bases and J by 0 bases, with 20 bases between the two germline ends. In germline, CDR1 is MNHNY, CDR2 SVGAGI (reference sequence). CDR3: CASSRPGASISSYNSPLHF. As DNA, the CDR3 is TGTGCCAGCAGTCGTCCGGGAGCTTCCATTAGCTCCTATAATTCACCCCTCCACTTT.